This T cell receptor beta chain was sequenced in a study of control samples from healthy donors and cancer patients. Assay: immunoSEQ multiplex PCR; the TCRdb copy retains only in-frame clones and omits some. The sample lists about 96,000 clones; more than 80% were seen once. Trimming took 7 bases from V and 0 from J, leaving 15 bases between them. The CDR3 is made up of 14 amino acids. The germline gives CDR1 SQVTM, CDR2 ANQGSEA. This rearrangement joins TRBV29-1 to TRBJ1-1; possible D gene TRBD1, 5 bases. The sequenced sample consisted of blood. The clonotype comes from a man aged 18-30 years in good health. The chain's CDR3 is CSARGVSVNTEAFF. In nucleotides, the CDR3 is TGCAGCGCCCGGGGGGTGAGCGTGAACACTGAAGCTTTCTTT.